What follows describes a single T cell receptor beta chain. The sample is drawn from a study of blood T cell repertoires in COVID-19. For the study at large: COVID-19 samples from acute and convalescent phases originated in the United States, Italy and Spain.

Participants were aged roughly 18 to 89 years, lived in over 20 US areas, and enrolled virtually. In the authors' workflow: By means of reference gene primer amplification, nucleated cell counts were estimated. The data were produced by immunoSEQ multiplex PCR, yet TCRdb's version contains in-frame clones alone and is incomplete. The V and J calls and clone size were taken over from that table, and D and trimming were inferred from the DNA. This sample has 200,000 to 250,000 clones, with over 75% found just once. The TCR sequence derives from a woman younger than 35 in a cohort exposed to, infected with or recovered from COVID-19 (not recorded which). The sequencing input was PBMCs or T cells enriched from blood (not recorded which).

CDR3 nucleotide sequence: TGTGCCAGCAGCCCTAGCCGACAGGGGATACGCGAAAAACTGTTTTTT. Amino acids: CASSPSRQGIREKLFF. The chain employs TRBV3-1 (or the pseudogene TRBV3-2) and TRBJ1-4, with 8 bases aligning to TRBD1. V lost 4 bases to trimming and J lost 8 bases; unmatched junction nucleotides: 12. From germline, CDR1 is LGHDT and CDR2 YNNKEL (reference sequence). This CDR3 region has 16 residues.